Listed here are 23 T cell receptor beta chains from one sample, sequenced in a study of blood T cells in healthy people across ages. Using a J-beta primer mix together with a sample-barcoded 5' primer, a second PCR was run for roughly 7 to 12 cycles. TCRdb re-called the 5' RACE reads with MiXCR, one entry per CDR3 protein. The sample carries roughly 800,000 distinct CDR3 sequences, nearly 60% recorded once. What was sequenced was blood. The source is a man aged 25 to 40 in good health.

The chain couples TRBV2 to TRBJ2-3; D may be TRBD2 (7 bases). Germline V lookup: CDR1 SNHLY, CDR2 FYNNEI. Trimming took 2 bases from V and 2 from J, leaving 11 bases between them. This CDR3 is 15 amino acids long. The CDR3 DNA reads TGTGCCAGCAGTGAACAGGGGACTAACACAGATACGCAGTATTTT. Translating gives CASSEQGTNTDTQYF.

This clonotype occurred a few times. The gene calls are TRBV5-1 and TRBJ2-7, with 8 bases identical to TRBD1. The end of the DNA is better explained by TRBJ2-5, so the J call may be wrong. The CDR3 spans 19 residues. Germline loops: CDR1 SGHRS, CDR2 YFSETQ. The CDR3 loop reads CASSLAAPGQAFSQETQYF. DNA for the CDR3: TGCGCCAGCAGCTTGGCCGCCCCGGGACAGGCCTTCTCTCAAGAGACCCAGTACTTC.

This clonotype occurred a few times. This chain links TRBV5-1 with TRBJ2-1; D unclear. The V gene's germline CDR1 is SGHRS and CDR2 YFSETQ. The CDR3 length is 15 residues. V was pared by 0 bases and J by 7 bases, with 14 bases between. CDR3 residues: CASSLDSPSANEQFF. For the CDR3, the DNA is TGCGCCAGCAGCTTGGACAGCCCAAGCGCTAATGAGCAGTTCTTC. Combining the CDR3 with reference TRBV5-1 and TRBJ2-1 gives the whole variable domain KAGVTQTPRYLIKTRGQQVTLSCSPISGHRSVSWYQQTPGQGLQFLFEYFSETQRNKGNFPGRFSGRQFSNSRSEMNVSTLELGDSALYLCASSLDSPSANEQFFGPGTRLTVL.

Details on this clonotype: One end of the junction is discordant with germline, which a read error may explain. The CDR3 nucleotides read TGTGCCAGCAGCCAATTGCCGGGACAGGGGACCAACGTCCCGACTTTC. Translation gives CASSQLPGQGTNVPTF. This chain connects TRBV4-2 to TRBJ2-6; the match to TRBD1 covers 10 bases. This CDR3 spans 16 amino acids. The V gene's germline CDR1 is LGHNA and CDR2 YNFKEQ.

This clonotype was recorded once. This may stem from a read error, because a much larger clone lies one nucleotide away. The gene calls are TRBV7-2 and TRBJ2-7; 8 bases are a match to TRBD2. Germline V CDR1 and CDR2: SGHTA, FQGNSA. V shed 1 base and J 2 bases; nucleotides not matched to a gene: 7. The CDR3 loop spans 16 amino acids. The CDR3 region has the DNA TGTGCCAGCAGCTTAGGGGGCGGGGGGTCCCCCTACGAGCAGTACTTC. The encoded protein is CASSLGGGGSPYEQYF.

The chain has TRBV7-2 and TRBJ2-1; 12 bases are a match to TRBD2. The CDR3 has 16 residues. Per germline, CDR1 SGHTA and CDR2 FQGNSA. Trimming took 5 bases from V and 2 from J; bases not matched to a gene: 4. The CDR3 region has the DNA TGTGCCAGCAGCCGGCGGACTAGCGGGACCTACAATGAGCAGTTCTTC. Its protein is CASSRRTSGTYNEQFF.

This chain joins TRBV7-2 and TRBJ2-5; 7 bases align to TRBD1. The CDR3 is 15 amino acids. CDR1 is SGHTA, CDR2 FQGNSA, per germline. J gave up 1 base and V 8 bases, and 10 bases lay outside the gene matches. Here the CDR3 reads CASSVVWDSQETQYF. The DNA for the CDR3 is TGTGCCAGCTCGGTGGTGTGGGACAGCCAAGAGACCCAGTACTTC. Full variable domain (remainder filled in from reference TRBV7-2 and TRBJ2-5): GAGVSQSPSNKVTEKGKDVELRCDPISGHTALYWYRQSLGQGLEFLIYFQGNSAPDKSGLPSDRFSAERTGGSVSTLTIQRTQQEDSAVYLCASSVVWDSQETQYFGPGTRLLVL.

V is TRBV15 and J is TRBJ2-4; the D is unclear. The end of the DNA fits TRBJ2-7 better, so the J call may be wrong. CDR1 LNHNV and CDR2 YYDKDF come from the germline V gene (reference sequence). This CDR3 has 16 amino acids. The chain's CDR3 is CATSREGSGKTYEQYF. CDR3 nucleotides: TGTGCCACCAGCAGAGAAGGTAGTGGGAAGACCTACGAGCAGTACTTC.

The sample holds a few counts of this clonotype. The chain links TRBV20-1 to TRBJ2-1; D not certain. The CDR3 has 14 amino acids. Germline V gene lookup returns CDR1 DFQATT and CDR2 SNEGSKA (reference sequence). Trimming took 3 bases from V and 7 from J, leaving 16 bases between them. CDR3 nucleotides: TGCAGTGCTAGGTCCAGGCAGGTTTGGAATGAGCAGTTCTTC. Protein product: CSARSRQVWNEQFF.

The chain links TRBV20-1 to TRBJ2-4; 9 nucleotides agree with TRBD1. The CDR3 is made up of 13 amino acids. The germline V gene has CDR1 DFQATT and CDR2 SNEGSKA (reference sequence). V lost 5 bases and J lost 5; bases outside the gene matches: 4. The CDR3 DNA sequence: TGCAGTGCTCCACGGGACAGGGAAAACATTCAGTACTTC. Residues: CSAPRDRENIQYF.

J is TRBJ1-2 and V is TRBV10-3, with D maybe TRBD1 (5 bases). The V gene lost 7 bases and the J gene lost 4 bases, with 19 bases spanning the gap. Germline V gene sequence: CDR1 ENHRY, CDR2 SYGVKD. There are 15 residues in the CDR3. CDR3 in amino acids: CAITDGTELSYGYTF. CDR3 bases: TGTGCCATCACAGATGGGACCGAGCTTTCCTATGGCTACACCTTC.

The chain employs TRBV29-1 and TRBJ2-4; 11 nucleotides align to TRBD1. The DNA end favors TRBJ2-7, so the J call may be wrong. The CDR3 loop spans 14 amino acids. The germline CDR1 and CDR2 sequences are SQVTM and ANQGSEA. The CDR3 loop is CSVRGGQGVREQYF. The CDR3 DNA reads as TGCAGCGTCAGGGGGGGACAGGGGGTCCGCGAGCAGTACTTC.

This chain uses TRBV6-2 or TRBV6-3 with TRBJ2-2; 7 bases match TRBD2. This CDR3 has 15 residues. Germline V gene sequence: CDR1 MNHEY, CDR2 SVGEGT. J lost 6 bases, V lost 8 bases, and 12 bases had no gene match. The CDR3 coding sequence is TGTGCCAGCCTGCGGGGAGGGGCCCATCCCGGGGAGCTGTTTTTT. The encoded protein is CASLRGGAHPGELFF.

This chain links TRBV5-6 with TRBJ2-1; D remains unclear. Trimming removed 3 bases at V and 15 bases at J, with 16 bases between. The CDR3 sequence is 12 residues long. Germline V gene sequence: CDR1 SGHDT, CDR2 YYEEEE. CDR3 sequence reads: CASSSGPWFLFF. CDR3 bases: TGTGCCAGCAGCTCCGGACCCTGGTTCCTGTTCTTC.

This clonotype was observed a handful of times. The chain employs TRBV4-3 and TRBJ2-3, with 10 bases identical to TRBD1. This CDR3 region has 17 residues. With 2 bases clipped from V and 1 base from J, the junction kept 6 bases outside the gene matches. Germline CDR1 LGHNA, CDR2 YSLEER. CDR3 residues: CASSQLRTGGGTDTQYF. The CDR3 nucleotides are TGCGCCAGCAGCCAACTGAGGACAGGGGGGGGCACAGATACGCAGTATTTT.

The chain joins TRBV5-1 to TRBJ2-1, with 9 bases matching TRBD2. V lost 0 bases and J lost 13; bases outside the gene matches: 8. The CDR3 is made up of 14 amino acids. CDR1 is SGHRS, CDR2 YFSETQ, per germline. This CDR3 reads CASSLVSSGAVQFF. For the CDR3, the DNA is TGCGCCAGCAGCTTGGTGTCTAGCGGGGCGGTTCAGTTCTTC.

The chain uses TRBV6-2 or TRBV6-3 and TRBJ1-1; D is undetermined. Trimming left V 8 bases short and J 3 bases short, with 19 bases between. The germline V gene encodes CDR1 MNHEY and CDR2 SVGEGT. The length of the CDR3 is 15 residues. DNA of the CDR3: TGTGCCAGCCTGCGGACCCTAATGGGTCACACTGAAGCTTTCTTT. It is translated as CASLRTLMGHTEAFF.

This clonotype was counted between two and nine times. This chain links TRBV5-1 with TRBJ2-1; D is ambiguous. The CDR3 runs to 13 residues. CDR1 SGHRS and CDR2 YFSETQ come from the germline V gene. The V and J ends lost 6 bases and 3 bases respectively, with 10 bases between them. The CDR3 reads CASTSLYYNEQFF. The CDR3 bases are TGCGCCAGCACGTCTTTATACTACAATGAGCAGTTCTTC.

V usage is TRBV24-1 and J usage is TRBJ2-1, with 8 nucleotides matching TRBD2. CDR3 size: 15 residues. V shed 3 bases and J 6 bases; nucleotides not matched to a gene: 6. Germline V CDR1 and CDR2: KGHDR, SFDVKD. The CDR3 loop is CATSDIRGGLNEQFF. The CDR3 DNA sequence: TGTGCCACCAGTGATATCCGGGGGGGCCTCAATGAGCAGTTCTTC.

V and J are TRBV12-3 or TRBV12-4 and TRBJ2-5, with TRBD1 matching 7 bases. V lost 5 bases and J lost 6; bases outside the gene matches: 12. This CDR3 is 15 amino acids long. The chain's CDR3 is CASSRTQGQLQTQYF. CDR3 bases: TGTGCCAGCAGTCGCACCCAGGGACAGTTGCAGACCCAGTACTTC.

V is TRBV7-9 and J is TRBJ2-1, with D unresolved. In germline, CDR1 is SEHNR, CDR2 FQNEAQ (reference sequence). The CDR3 runs 15 residues. V lost 0 bases, J lost 2 bases, and 8 bases lay in between. The CDR3 region is CASSLAMGTYNEQFF. The DNA of the CDR3 is TGTGCCAGCAGCTTAGCCATGGGAACCTACAATGAGCAGTTCTTC. Drawing the rest from reference TRBV7-9 and TRBJ2-1, the complete variable domain is DTGVSQNPRHKITKRGQNVTFRCDPISEHNRLYWYRQTLGQGPEFLTYFQNEAQLEKSRLLSDRFSAERPKGSFSTLEIQRTEQGDSAMYLCASSLAMGTYNEQFFGPGTRLTVL.

This clonotype was observed a few times. The chain is built from TRBV12-3 or TRBV12-4 and TRBJ1-2; TRBD1 agrees at 7 bases. The junction had 5 bases not matched to a gene; V was cut back by 5 bases and J by 8 bases. The CDR3 has 12 amino acids. This CDR3 reads CASSQTGRGYTF. Written as DNA, the CDR3 is TGTGCCAGCAGTCAGACAGGGCGAGGCTACACCTTC.

This rearrangement joins TRBV5-4 to TRBJ1-4, with D possibly matching TRBD1 (6 bases). The V and J ends lost 4 bases and 7 bases respectively, with 14 bases between them. This CDR3 spans 14 amino acids. CDR1 and CDR2 from the germline V gene are SGHNT and YYREEE (reference sequence). CDR3 bases: TGTGCCAGCAGCCCAACAGGGACGGGTGAAAAACTGTTTTTT. As protein: CASSPTGTGEKLFF.